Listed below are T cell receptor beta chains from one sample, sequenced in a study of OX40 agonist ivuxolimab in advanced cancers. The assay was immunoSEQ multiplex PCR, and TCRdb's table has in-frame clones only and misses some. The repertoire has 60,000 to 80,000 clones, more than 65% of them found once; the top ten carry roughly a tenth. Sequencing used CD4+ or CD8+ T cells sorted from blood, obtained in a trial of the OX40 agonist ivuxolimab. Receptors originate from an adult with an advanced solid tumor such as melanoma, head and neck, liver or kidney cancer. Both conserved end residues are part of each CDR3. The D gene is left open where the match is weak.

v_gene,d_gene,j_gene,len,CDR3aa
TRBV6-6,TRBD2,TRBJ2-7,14,CASRLAMVGGEQYF
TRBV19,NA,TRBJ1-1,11,CATLWATEAFF
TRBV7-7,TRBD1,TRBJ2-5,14,CASSAGTAGETQYF
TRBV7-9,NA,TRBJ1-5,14,CASSLGGGNQPQHF
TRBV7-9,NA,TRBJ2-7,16,CASRGDRPGGAYEQYF
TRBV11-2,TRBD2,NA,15,CASSLASGSSYEQYF
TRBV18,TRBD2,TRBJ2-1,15,CASSPLSGRRNEQFF
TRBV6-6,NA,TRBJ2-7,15,CASSLRGGPSYEQYF
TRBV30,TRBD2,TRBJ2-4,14,CAWSESGGGNIQYF
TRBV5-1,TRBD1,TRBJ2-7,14,CASSLGQGSYEQYF
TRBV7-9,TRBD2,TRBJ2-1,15,CASSLWLAGVGEQFF
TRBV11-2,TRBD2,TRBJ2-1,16,CASSIAGAPPYNEQFF
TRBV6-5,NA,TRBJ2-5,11,CASSSQETQYF
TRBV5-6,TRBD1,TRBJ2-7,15,CASSLGQGVWNEQYF
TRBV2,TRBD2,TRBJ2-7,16,CASSELILAGGYEQYF
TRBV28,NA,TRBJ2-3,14,CASTPLKGTDTQYF
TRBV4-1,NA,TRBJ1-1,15,CASSQDLIGGGGAFF
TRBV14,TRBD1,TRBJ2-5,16,CASSQRGQGPRETQYF
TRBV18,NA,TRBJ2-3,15,CASSPPARVADTQYF
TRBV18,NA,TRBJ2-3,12,CASSPASDTQYF
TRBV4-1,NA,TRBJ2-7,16,CASSQDTVTGRGEQYF
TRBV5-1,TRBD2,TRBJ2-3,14,CASSLGGLAGEQYF
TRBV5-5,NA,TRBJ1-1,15,CASSSPDAMNTEAFF
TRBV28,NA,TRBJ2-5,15,CASSSHQTGGETQYF
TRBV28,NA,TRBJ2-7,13,CASIGKPAYEQYF
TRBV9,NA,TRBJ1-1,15,CASSFQLGTDTEAFF
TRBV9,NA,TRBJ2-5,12,CASSGVGETQYF
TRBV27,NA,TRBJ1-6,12,CASWKSNSPLHF
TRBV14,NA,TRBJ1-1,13,CASSLSENTEAFF
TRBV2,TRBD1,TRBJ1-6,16,CASRPDRDPYNSPLHF
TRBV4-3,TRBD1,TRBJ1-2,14,CASSSGGINYGYTF